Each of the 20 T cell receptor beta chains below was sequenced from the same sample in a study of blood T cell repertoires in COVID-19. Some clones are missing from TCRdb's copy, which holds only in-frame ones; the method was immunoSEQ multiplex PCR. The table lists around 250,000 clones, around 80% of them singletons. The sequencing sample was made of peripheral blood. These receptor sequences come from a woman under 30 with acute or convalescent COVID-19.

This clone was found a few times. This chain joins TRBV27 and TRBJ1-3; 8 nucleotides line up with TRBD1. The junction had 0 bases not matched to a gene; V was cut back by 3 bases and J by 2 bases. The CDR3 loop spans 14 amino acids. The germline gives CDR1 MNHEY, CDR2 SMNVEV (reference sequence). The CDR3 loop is CASSLGQAGNTIYF. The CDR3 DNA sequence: TGTGCCAGCAGTTTGGGACAGGCTGGAAACACCATATATTTT.

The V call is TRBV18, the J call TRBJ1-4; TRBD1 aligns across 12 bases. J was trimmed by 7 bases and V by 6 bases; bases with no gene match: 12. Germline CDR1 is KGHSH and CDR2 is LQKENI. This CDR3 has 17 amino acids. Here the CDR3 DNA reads TGTGCCAGCTCTCCGGGACAGGGGGCGGTGGCCGGTGAAAAACTGTTTTTT. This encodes CASSPGQGAVAGEKLFF.

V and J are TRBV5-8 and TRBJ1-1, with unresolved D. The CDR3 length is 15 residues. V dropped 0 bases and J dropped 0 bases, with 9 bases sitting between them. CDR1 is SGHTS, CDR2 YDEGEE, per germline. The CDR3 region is CASSLAGDMNTEAFF. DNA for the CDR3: TGTGCCAGCAGCTTGGCCGGCGACATGAACACTGAAGCTTTCTTT.

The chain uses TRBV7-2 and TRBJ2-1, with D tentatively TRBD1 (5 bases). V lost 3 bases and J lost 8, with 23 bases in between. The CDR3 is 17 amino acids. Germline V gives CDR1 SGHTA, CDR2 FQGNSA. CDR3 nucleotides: TGTGCCAGCAGCTTCACGTTCCCAGGGTCCGGGCGCGATGAGCAGTTCTTC. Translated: CASSFTFPGSGRDEQFF.

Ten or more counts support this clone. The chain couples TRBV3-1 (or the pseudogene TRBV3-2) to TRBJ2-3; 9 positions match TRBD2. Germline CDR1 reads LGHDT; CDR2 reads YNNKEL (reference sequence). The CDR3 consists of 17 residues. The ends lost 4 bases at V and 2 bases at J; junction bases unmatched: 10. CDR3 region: CASSPAATSGNTDTQYF. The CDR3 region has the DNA TGTGCCAGCAGCCCAGCCGCGACTAGCGGTAACACAGATACGCAGTATTTT.

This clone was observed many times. The CDR3 sequence is CASSHEERETQYF. The CDR3 DNA sequence: TGCGCCAGCAGCCATGAGGAGCGAGAGACCCAGTACTTC. The rearrangement uses TRBV4-1 and TRBJ2-5; no reliable D call. The CDR3 is made up of 13 amino acids. Trimming took 3 bases from V and 4 from J, leaving 9 bases between them. The germline gives CDR1 MGHRA, CDR2 YSYEKL.

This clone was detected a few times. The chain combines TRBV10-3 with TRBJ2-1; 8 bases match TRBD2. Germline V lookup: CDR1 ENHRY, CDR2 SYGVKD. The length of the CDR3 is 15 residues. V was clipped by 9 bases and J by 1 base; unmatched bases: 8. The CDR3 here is CAILGAGGSYNEQFF. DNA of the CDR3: TGTGCCATTCTGGGGGCGGGAGGATCCTACAATGAGCAGTTCTTC.

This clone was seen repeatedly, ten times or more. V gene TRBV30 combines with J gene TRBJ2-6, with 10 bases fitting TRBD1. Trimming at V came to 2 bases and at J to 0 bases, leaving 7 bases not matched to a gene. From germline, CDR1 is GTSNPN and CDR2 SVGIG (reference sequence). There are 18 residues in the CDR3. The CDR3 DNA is TGTGCCTGGAGTAGGGGGACAGGGGATCCCTCTGGGGCCAACGTCCTGACTTTC. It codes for CAWSRGTGDPSGANVLTF.

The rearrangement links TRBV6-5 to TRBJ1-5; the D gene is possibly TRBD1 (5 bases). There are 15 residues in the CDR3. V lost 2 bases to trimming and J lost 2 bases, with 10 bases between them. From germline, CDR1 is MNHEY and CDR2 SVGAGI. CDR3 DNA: TGTGCCAGCAGTTACGGGGGGGATCGCAATCAGCCCCAGCATTTT. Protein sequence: CASSYGGDRNQPQHF.

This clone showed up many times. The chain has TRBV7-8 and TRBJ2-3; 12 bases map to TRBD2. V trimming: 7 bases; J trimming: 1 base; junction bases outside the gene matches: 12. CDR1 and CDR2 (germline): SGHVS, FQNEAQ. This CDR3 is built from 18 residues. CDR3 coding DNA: TGTGCCAGCACCCCGAGTCGCCGACTAGCGGGAGGCACAGATACGCAGTATTTT. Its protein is CASTPSRRLAGGTDTQYF.

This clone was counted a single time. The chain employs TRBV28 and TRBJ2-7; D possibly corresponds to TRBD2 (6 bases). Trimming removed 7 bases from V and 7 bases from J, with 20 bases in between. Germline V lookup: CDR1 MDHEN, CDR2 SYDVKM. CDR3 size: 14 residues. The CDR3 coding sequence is TGTGCCAGCACCTCGCCCGGGGGAAGCGCTGAGCAGTACTTC. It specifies CASTSPGGSAEQYF.

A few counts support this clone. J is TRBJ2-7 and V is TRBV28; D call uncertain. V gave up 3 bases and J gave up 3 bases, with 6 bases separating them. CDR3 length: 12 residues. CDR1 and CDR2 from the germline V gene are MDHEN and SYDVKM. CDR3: CASSFSVYEQYF. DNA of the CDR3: TGTGCCAGCAGTTTCTCAGTCTACGAGCAGTACTTC. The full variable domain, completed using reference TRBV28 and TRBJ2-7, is DVKVTQSSRYLVKRTGEKVFLECVQDMDHENMFWYRQDPGLGLRLIYFSYDVKMKEKGDIPEGYSVSREKKERFSLILESASTNQTSMYLCASSFSVYEQYFGPGTRLTVT.

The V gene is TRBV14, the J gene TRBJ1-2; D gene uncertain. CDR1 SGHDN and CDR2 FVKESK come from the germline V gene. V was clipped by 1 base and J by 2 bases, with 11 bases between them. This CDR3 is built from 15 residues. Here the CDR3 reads CASSQAISENYGYTF. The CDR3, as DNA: TGTGCCAGCAGCCAAGCCATCAGTGAAAACTATGGCTACACCTTC.

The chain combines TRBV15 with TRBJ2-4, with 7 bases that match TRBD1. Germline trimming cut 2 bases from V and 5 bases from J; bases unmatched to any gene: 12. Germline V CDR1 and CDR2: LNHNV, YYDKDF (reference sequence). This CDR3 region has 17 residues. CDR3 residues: CATSRKRTGPEQNIQYF. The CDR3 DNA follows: TGTGCCACCAGCAGAAAAAGGACAGGCCCGGAACAAAACATTCAGTACTTC.

CDR3 DNA: TGTGCCTGGAGTGTACACGGGACAGGGGAAGAGACCCAGTACTTC. It specifies CAWSVHGTGEETQYF. The chain employs TRBV30 and TRBJ2-5; 10 nucleotides line up with TRBD1. Per the germline V gene, CDR1 is GTSNPN and CDR2 is SVGIG (reference sequence). The junction had 4 bases not matched to a gene; V was cut back by 0 bases and J by 3 bases. This CDR3 region has 15 residues.

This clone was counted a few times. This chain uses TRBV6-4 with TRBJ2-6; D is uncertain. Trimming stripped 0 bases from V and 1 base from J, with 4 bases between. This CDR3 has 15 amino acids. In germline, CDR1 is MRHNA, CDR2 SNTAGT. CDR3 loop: CASSDSTSGANVLTF. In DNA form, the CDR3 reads TGTGCCAGCAGTGACTCGACATCTGGGGCCAACGTCCTGACTTTC.

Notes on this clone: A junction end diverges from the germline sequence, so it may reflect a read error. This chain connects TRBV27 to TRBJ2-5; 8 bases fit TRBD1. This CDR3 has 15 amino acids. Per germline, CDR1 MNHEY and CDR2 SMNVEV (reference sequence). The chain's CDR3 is CASSTRTGYQETRYF. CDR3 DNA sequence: TGTGCCAGCAGTACAAGGACAGGGTACCAAGAGACCCGGTACTTC.

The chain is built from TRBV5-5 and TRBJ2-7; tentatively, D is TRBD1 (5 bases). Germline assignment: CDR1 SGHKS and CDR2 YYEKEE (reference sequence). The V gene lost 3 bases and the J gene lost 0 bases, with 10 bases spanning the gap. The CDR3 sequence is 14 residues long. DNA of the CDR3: TGTGCCAGCAGCTCCAGACAGAGCTCCTACGAGCAGTACTTC. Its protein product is CASSSRQSSYEQYF.

The CDR3 DNA reads TGTGCCAGTAGTATAGATTTAGCGGGATTCGACACAGATACGCAGTATTTT. Its translation is CASSIDLAGFDTDTQYF. This chain joins TRBV19 and TRBJ2-3; 8 bases are shared with TRBD2. Germline V CDR1 and CDR2: LNHDA, SQIVND (reference sequence). The V gene end was trimmed by 0 bases and the J gene end by 2 bases; junction bases not matched to a gene: 7. The CDR3 runs to 17 residues.

The CDR3 DNA reads as TGTGCCAGCAGGAGCGGGAGCTTTGAAAACATTCAGTACTTC. It translates to CASRSGSFENIQYF. V gene TRBV7-2 combines with J gene TRBJ2-4; TRBD2 matches 8 bases. Per the germline V gene, CDR1 is SGHTA and CDR2 is FQGNSA. The V segment lost 6 bases and the J segment 5 bases; nucleotides outside the gene matches: 6. This CDR3 region has 14 residues.